This T cell receptor (beta chain) was identified during a study of T cell changes during pregnancy in multiple sclerosis. Profiling relied on immunoSEQ multiplex PCR, and the TCRdb table lists in-frame clones only, not all of them. The table has 40,000 to 45,000 clones, around 89% seen once. Germline V lookup: CDR1 SQVTM, CDR2 ANQGSEA. The CDR3 has 13 amino acids. V lost 7 bases and J lost 3; bases outside the gene matches: 7. The chain recombines TRBV29-1 with TRBJ2-7; 9 bases match TRBD2. Sample: CD4+ T cells from peripheral blood mononuclear cells, taken in the first trimester of pregnancy. The receptor was derived from a female donor with multiple sclerosis, enrolled in a pregnancy study. CDR3 sequence (DNA): TGCAGCGGCAGTAGCGGGAGAGGCTACGAGCAGTACTTC. This codes for CSGSSGRGYEQYF.